The 28 T cell receptor beta chains below all came from one sample that was sequenced in a study of T cells in Graves' hyperthyroidism and ophthalmopathy. There were TCR beta CDR3 regions amplified from RNA transcripts. TCR CDR3 regions were first amplified by RT-PCR with HTBI primers. TCRdb reprocessed the multiplex PCR reads with MiXCR, giving one entry per CDR3 protein. The sample lists over 500,000 distinct CDR3 sequences, more than 15% occurring once. Sequencing was done on a sample of blood. The receptors were gathered from a young woman with Graves' ophthalmopathy.

This clonotype came up a few times. This chain connects TRBV7-6 to TRBJ1-3, with D perhaps TRBD1 (5 bases). The ends were cut back, 3 bases at V and 0 bases at J, with 9 bases in the middle. Germline V gene sequence: CDR1 SGHVS, CDR2 FNYEAQ. The CDR3 consists of 15 residues. The CDR3 nucleotides read TGTGCCAGCAGCTTTATTGACAGCTCTGGAAACACCATATATTTT. It encodes CASSFIDSSGNTIYF.

This clonotype was counted many times. The chain employs TRBV10-1 and TRBJ2-1, with 16 positions matching TRBD2. Germline V CDR1 and CDR2: WNHNN, SYGVQD (reference sequence). CDR3 size: 19 residues. After removal of 0 bases from V and 7 bases from J, the junction contained 9 bases not matched to a gene. This chain's CDR3 is CASSESTGLAGGLQNEQFF. As DNA, the CDR3 is TGCGCCAGCAGTGAGTCGACGGGACTAGCGGGAGGGCTACAAAATGAGCAGTTCTTC.

Many counts were recorded for this clonotype. The chain employs TRBV5-4 and TRBJ2-3; 8 nucleotides match TRBD1. The germline V gene has CDR1 SGHNT and CDR2 YYREEE (reference sequence). V trimming: 3 bases; J trimming: 4 bases; junction bases outside the gene matches: 4. This CDR3 is 14 amino acids long. The DNA of the CDR3 is TGTGCCAGCAGCTCGACAGGGGACCCAGATACGCAGTATTTT. Amino acids: CASSSTGDPDTQYF.

This clonotype was counted ten times or more. The chain carries TRBV7-3 and TRBJ2-3, with a tentative D call TRBD2 (5 bases). Germline values: CDR1 SGHTA, CDR2 FQGTGA. The CDR3 is 14 residues long. V was pared by 5 bases and J by 5 bases, with 14 bases between. The CDR3 sequence: CASSPPGMGDTQYF. CDR3 sequence (DNA): TGTGCCAGCAGCCCTCCGGGGATGGGAGATACGCAGTATTTT.

The chain joins TRBV10-3 to TRBJ1-5, with 8 bases fitting TRBD1. Germline V gives CDR1 ENHRY, CDR2 SYGVKD. The CDR3 is 14 amino acids. V dropped 3 bases and J dropped 5; count of bases not matched to a gene: 3. This CDR3 is CAISETGGYQPQHF. For the CDR3, the DNA is TGTGCCATCAGTGAAACAGGGGGTTATCAGCCCCAGCATTTT.

The V and J genes are TRBV12-3 or TRBV12-4 and TRBJ2-7; perhaps TRBD2 as D (7 bases). The CDR3 runs to 13 residues. V lost 11 bases to trimming and J lost 4 bases, with 18 bases between them. DNA of the CDR3: TGTGCCTCCGGCCTGGGGGGGCCGTACGAGCAGTACTTC. Translated: CASGLGGPYEQYF.

This clonotype was recorded at least ten times. The rearrangement uses TRBV5-1 and TRBJ2-7; possible D gene TRBD1, 5 bases. Germline assignment: CDR1 SGHRS and CDR2 YFSETQ. The CDR3 sequence is 13 residues long. Trimming took 4 bases from V and 2 from J, leaving 10 bases between them. This CDR3 is CASSPTVTYEQYF. As DNA, the CDR3 is TGCGCCAGCAGCCCGACAGTGACCTACGAGCAGTACTTC.

V and J are TRBV10-3 and TRBJ1-2; perhaps TRBD1 as D (6 bases). Trimming left V 8 bases short and J 1 base short, with 11 bases between. There are 13 residues in the CDR3. Germline values: CDR1 ENHRY, CDR2 SYGVKD. As DNA, the CDR3 is TGTGCCATCTTTTCAGGGGATAACTATGGCTACACCTTC. This sequence encodes CAIFSGDNYGYTF.

This clonotype was observed a few times. CDR3 loop: CATSINRDRGDTQYF. The CDR3 nucleotides are TGTGCCACCAGCATTAACCGGGACAGGGGAGATACGCAGTATTTT. The rearrangement links TRBV15 to TRBJ2-3; 10 nucleotides align to TRBD1. CDR3 length equals 15 residues. The trim removed 4 bases at V and 5 bases at J, leaving 6 bases unmatched. Germline CDR1 LNHNV, CDR2 YYDKDF (reference sequence).

V gene TRBV19 combines with J gene TRBJ1-3; D is undetermined. This CDR3 region has 13 residues. Trimming took off 9 bases at V and 0 bases at J, with 9 bases between the two ends. Germline CDR1 is LNHDA and CDR2 is SQIVND (reference sequence). This chain's CDR3 is CASLAVSGNTIYF. The CDR3 DNA follows: TGTGCCAGCCTGGCAGTCTCTGGAAACACCATATATTTT.

This clonotype turned up a few times. The CDR3 DNA sequence: TGTGCCAGCAGTTCGAACAACCACGCCAGCCGCACAGATACGCAGTATTTT. Protein: CASSSNNHASRTDTQYF. This chain joins TRBV27 and TRBJ2-3; D gene ambiguous. V shed 4 bases and J shed 1 base, with 18 bases lying between them. There are 17 residues in the CDR3. Germline values: CDR1 MNHEY, CDR2 SMNVEV (reference sequence).

This clonotype has a count of ten or more. The V and J genes are TRBV5-1 and TRBJ2-7; D unresolved. Per the germline V gene, CDR1 is SGHRS and CDR2 is YFSETQ. Trimming pared 5 bases from V and 5 bases from J, leaving 17 bases between. The length of the CDR3 is 14 residues. CDR3: CASRRDYSAHEQYF. The CDR3 bases are TGCGCCAGCAGACGCGATTACAGCGCTCACGAGCAGTACTTC.

This chain connects TRBV6-2 or TRBV6-3 to TRBJ1-4; D is undetermined. Germline V gene data show CDR1 as MNHEY and CDR2 as SVGEGT. The V gene lost 2 bases and the J gene lost 4 bases, with 14 bases spanning the gap. CDR3 length: 16 amino acids. This CDR3 is CASSYGPPERNEKLFF. The DNA for the CDR3 is TGTGCCAGCAGTTACGGACCACCTGAGCGTAATGAAAAACTGTTTTTT.

This clonotype was recorded once. The chain joins TRBV13 to TRBJ1-3; 7 bases line up with TRBD1. The V segment lost 11 bases and the J segment 4 bases; nucleotides outside the gene matches: 8. Germline CDR1 and CDR2: PRHDT and FYEKMQ (reference sequence). The CDR3 totals 13 residues. CDR3 DNA: TGTGCCCAGGGGGAGAGGGGCGGAAACACCATATATTTT. Translating it yields CAQGERGGNTIYF.

This chain connects TRBV6-2 or TRBV6-3 to TRBJ2-5; no reliable D call. The CDR3 has 13 amino acids. CDR1 is MNHEY, CDR2 SVGEGT, per germline. The V and J ends lost 5 bases and 3 bases respectively, with 10 bases between them. The CDR3 loop is CASSLRGKETQYF. CDR3 nucleotides: TGTGCCAGCAGTCTCCGAGGCAAAGAGACCCAGTACTTC.

This clonotype came up a few times. The rearrangement joins TRBV28 to TRBJ1-5, with no clear D. The germline CDR1 and CDR2 sequences are MDHEN and SYDVKM. The CDR3 covers 12 residues. Trimming took off 6 bases at V and 10 bases at J, with 13 bases between the two ends. The DNA for the CDR3 is TGTGCCAGCAGAATACCCGTCGGTCCCCAGCATTTT. Translated, it gives CASRIPVGPQHF.

This clonotype was seen a few times. The genes are TRBV18 and TRBJ2-1; D is perhaps TRBD2 (5 bases). Germline V gene sequence: CDR1 KGHSH, CDR2 LQKENI. The CDR3 loop spans 16 amino acids. Trimming cost V 3 bases and J 0 bases, with 12 bases left between them. The CDR3 nucleotides are TGTGCCAGCTCACCCCTCCCGGGGAGCTCCTACAATGAGCAGTTCTTC. Encoded protein: CASSPLPGSSYNEQFF.

In the case of this clonotype: Given the absence of the conserved phenylalanine or tryptophan at the CDR3 end, a read error is likely. The chain is built from TRBV2 and TRBJ2-2; D is unclear. Trimming removed 4 bases at V and 0 bases at J, with 9 bases between. This CDR3 comprises 15 residues. The germline CDR1 and CDR2 sequences are SNHLY and FYNNEI. Written as DNA, the CDR3 is TGTGCCAGCAGTGCACAGACCACGAACACCGGGGAGCTGTTTTTA. Encoded protein: CASSAQTTNTGELFL.

This clonotype appeared a few times. CDR3 bases: TGTGCCAGCAGTCACCCAGGACGGGTCGATCAGCCCCAGCATTTT. It is translated as CASSHPGRVDQPQHF. The gene calls are TRBV6-2 or TRBV6-3 and TRBJ1-5; D is unresolved. V dropped 5 bases and J dropped 5 bases, with 16 bases sitting between them. Looked up from germline, CDR1 is MNHEY and CDR2 is SVGEGT. There are 15 residues in the CDR3.

This clonotype has just a few counts. The chain carries TRBV6-5 and TRBJ1-6; D perhaps matches TRBD1 (5 bases). CDR1 and CDR2 from the germline V gene are MNHEY and SVGAGI. With 2 bases removed from V and 14 bases from J, the gap between germline ends came to 19 bases. This CDR3 is 15 amino acids long. The DNA for the CDR3 is TGTGCCAGCAGTTACAAGAGGGGACGGGATGAGGCCCTCCACTTT. It encodes CASSYKRGRDEALHF.

The chain links TRBV7-3 to TRBJ2-1, with 7 positions matching TRBD2. This CDR3 spans 14 amino acids. Germline trimming cut 3 bases from V and 3 bases from J; bases unmatched to any gene: 2. The germline V gene has CDR1 SGHTA and CDR2 FQGTGA. Here the CDR3 reads CASSFAGDYNEQFF. CDR3 DNA sequence: TGTGCCAGCAGCTTTGCGGGAGACTACAATGAGCAGTTCTTC.

There are many counts of this clonotype. The V and J genes are TRBV12-3 or TRBV12-4 and TRBJ1-4; no definite D call. This CDR3 contains 17 residues. V lost 2 bases and J lost 1, with 14 bases in between. CDR3 in amino acids: CASSLSGGPRTNEKLFF. CDR3 DNA sequence: TGTGCCAGCAGTTTATCGGGAGGACCACGAACTAATGAAAAACTGTTTTTT.

This clonotype was counted ten times or more. The chain is built from TRBV20-1 and TRBJ2-7; D uncertain. The CDR3 spans 11 residues. V was cut by 3 bases and J by 2 bases, with 5 bases left in between. Looked up from germline, CDR1 is DFQATT and CDR2 is SNEGSKA (reference sequence). In DNA form, the CDR3 reads TGCAGTGCTAGCGCAGCCTACGAGCAGTACTTC. Translation: CSASAAYEQYF.

This clonotype was recorded at least ten times. The chain couples TRBV30 to TRBJ1-2, with TRBD1 matching 9 bases. Germline trimming cut 0 bases from V and 6 bases from J; bases unmatched to any gene: 5. This CDR3 has 14 amino acids. The germline CDR1 and CDR2 sequences are GTSNPN and SVGIG (reference sequence). CDR3: CAWSVRWTGDGYTF. Here the CDR3 DNA reads TGTGCCTGGAGTGTAAGGTGGACAGGGGATGGCTACACCTTC.

V gene TRBV6-2 or TRBV6-3 combines with J gene TRBJ2-1; 7 bases match TRBD2. The CDR3 runs 19 residues. V trimming: 2 bases; J trimming: 2 bases; junction bases outside the gene matches: 15. Germline CDR1 MNHEY, CDR2 SVGEGT. CDR3 sequence reads: CASSYTHGPGGFTYNEQFF. The DNA of the CDR3 is TGTGCCAGCAGTTACACCCACGGCCCGGGGGGATTTACCTACAATGAGCAGTTCTTC.

This clonotype was picked up a small number of times. The genes are TRBV20-1 and TRBJ1-2; TRBD1 agrees at 8 bases. Germline-derived CDR1 and CDR2 are DFQATT and SNEGSKA (reference sequence). This CDR3 contains 12 residues. V was pared by 5 bases and J by 8 bases, with 7 bases of the junction left unmatched. The CDR3 bases are TGCAGTGCTGACAGGGGAGGATCCGGCTACACCTTC. It codes for CSADRGGSGYTF.

This clonotype was counted only a few times. This chain joins TRBV7-8 and TRBJ1-5; no clear D gene. Per germline, CDR1 SGHVS and CDR2 FQNEAQ. V gave up 5 bases and J gave up 4 bases, with 9 bases separating them. The CDR3 covers 13 residues. This CDR3 is CASSIQPNQPQHF. As DNA, the CDR3 is TGTGCCAGCAGCATACAGCCTAATCAGCCCCAGCATTTT.

This clonotype was observed at least ten times. The V gene is TRBV28, the J gene TRBJ2-7; a weak D match, TRBD1 (6 bases). The V and J ends lost 6 bases and 2 bases respectively, with 14 bases between them. Germline V lookup: CDR1 MDHEN, CDR2 SYDVKM. This CDR3 spans 14 amino acids. In DNA, the CDR3 is TGTGCCAGCAGAAAACAGGGCGATACCTACGAGCAGTACTTC. It translates to CASRKQGDTYEQYF.